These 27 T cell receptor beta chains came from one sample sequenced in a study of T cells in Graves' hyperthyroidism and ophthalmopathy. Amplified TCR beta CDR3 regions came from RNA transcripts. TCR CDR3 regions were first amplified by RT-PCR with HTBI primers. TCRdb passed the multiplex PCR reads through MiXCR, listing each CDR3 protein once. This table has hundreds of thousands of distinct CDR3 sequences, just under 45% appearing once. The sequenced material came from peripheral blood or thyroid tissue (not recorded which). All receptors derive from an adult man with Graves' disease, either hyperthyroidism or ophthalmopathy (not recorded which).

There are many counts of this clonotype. DNA of the CDR3: TGTGCCACCAGTGATTGGACTGGAGAGGACACCGGGGAGCTGTTTTTT. It yields the protein CATSDWTGEDTGELFF. The chain employs TRBV24-1 and TRBJ2-2; a possible D gene is TRBD2 (5 bases). The germline V and J ends were trimmed by 2 bases and 3 bases, with 12 bases remaining between them. The CDR3 is 16 residues long. CDR1 is KGHDR, CDR2 SFDVKD, per germline.

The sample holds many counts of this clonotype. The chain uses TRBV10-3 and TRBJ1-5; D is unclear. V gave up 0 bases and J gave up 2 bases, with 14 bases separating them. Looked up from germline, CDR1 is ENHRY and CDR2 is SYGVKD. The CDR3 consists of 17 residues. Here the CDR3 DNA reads TGTGCCATCAGTGAGTCCAGATGGCAGACCGGCAATCAGCCCCAGCATTTT. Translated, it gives CAISESRWQTGNQPQHF.

The CDR3 nucleotides read TGTGCCAGTAGTATGATAGCGACAGGCGATGAAAAACTGTTTTTT. Translating it yields CASSMIATGDEKLFF. The chain employs TRBV19 and TRBJ1-4, with a weak D call TRBD1 (6 bases). CDR1 and CDR2 from the germline V gene are LNHDA and SQIVND (reference sequence). The length of the CDR3 is 15 residues. Trimming stripped 3 bases from V and 6 bases from J, with 14 bases between.

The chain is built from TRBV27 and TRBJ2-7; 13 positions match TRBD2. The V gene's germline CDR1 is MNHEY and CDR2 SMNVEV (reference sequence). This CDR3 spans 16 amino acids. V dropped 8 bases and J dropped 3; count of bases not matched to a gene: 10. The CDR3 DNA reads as TGTGCCAGCGAGGGACTAGCGGGATTGAACCGCTACGAGCAGTACTTC. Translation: CASEGLAGLNRYEQYF.

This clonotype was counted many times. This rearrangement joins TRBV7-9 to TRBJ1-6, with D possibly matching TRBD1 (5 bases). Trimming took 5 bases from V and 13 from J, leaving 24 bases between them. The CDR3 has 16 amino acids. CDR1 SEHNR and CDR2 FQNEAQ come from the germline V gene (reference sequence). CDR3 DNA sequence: TGTGCCAGCAGCGGACGCTGGGACGGCGCGCGGGGGCCCCTCCACTTT. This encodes CASSGRWDGARGPLHF.

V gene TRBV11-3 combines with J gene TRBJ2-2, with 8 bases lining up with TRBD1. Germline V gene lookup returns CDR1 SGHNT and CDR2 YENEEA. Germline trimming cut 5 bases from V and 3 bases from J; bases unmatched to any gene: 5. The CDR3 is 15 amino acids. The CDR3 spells CASSGQGLHTGELFF. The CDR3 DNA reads TGTGCCAGCAGCGGACAGGGACTCCACACCGGGGAGCTGTTTTTT.

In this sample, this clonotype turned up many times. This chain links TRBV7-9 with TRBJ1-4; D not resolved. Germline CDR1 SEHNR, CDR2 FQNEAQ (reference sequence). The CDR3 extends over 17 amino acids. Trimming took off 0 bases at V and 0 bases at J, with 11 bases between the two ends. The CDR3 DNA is TGTGCCAGCAGCTTAGCAGTGGCGACGACAACTAATGAAAAACTGTTTTTT. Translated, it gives CASSLAVATTTNEKLFF.

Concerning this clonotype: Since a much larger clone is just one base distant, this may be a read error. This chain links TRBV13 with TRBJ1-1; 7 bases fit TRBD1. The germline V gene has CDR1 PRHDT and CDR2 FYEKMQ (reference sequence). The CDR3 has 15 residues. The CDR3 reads CASSTDRALNTEALF. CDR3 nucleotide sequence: TGTGCCAGCAGCACCGACAGGGCCCTGAACACTGAAGCTCTCTTT.

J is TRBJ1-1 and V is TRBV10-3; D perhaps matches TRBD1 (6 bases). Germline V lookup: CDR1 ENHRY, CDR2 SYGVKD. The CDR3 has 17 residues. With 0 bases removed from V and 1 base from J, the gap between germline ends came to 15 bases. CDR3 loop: CAISESGQGMENTEAFF. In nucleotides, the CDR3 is TGTGCCATCAGTGAGTCAGGGCAGGGGATGGAGAACACTGAAGCTTTCTTT.

CDR3 region: CASSQPTGATEAFF. DNA for the CDR3: TGTGCCAGCAGCCAACCGACAGGGGCCACTGAAGCTTTCTTT. V usage is TRBV4-2 and J usage is TRBJ1-1; 8 bases match TRBD1. Germline trimming cut 2 bases from V and 4 bases from J; bases unmatched to any gene: 3. In germline, CDR1 is LGHNA, CDR2 YNFKEQ. The CDR3 runs 14 residues.

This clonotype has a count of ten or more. The CDR3 loop is CASSLSHEQYF. CDR3 coding DNA: TGTGCCAGCAGTTTGAGTCACGAGCAGTACTTC. The chain is built from TRBV12-3 or TRBV12-4 and TRBJ2-7; D is ambiguous. This CDR3 spans 11 amino acids. Trimming cost V 3 bases and J 5 bases, with 5 bases left between them.

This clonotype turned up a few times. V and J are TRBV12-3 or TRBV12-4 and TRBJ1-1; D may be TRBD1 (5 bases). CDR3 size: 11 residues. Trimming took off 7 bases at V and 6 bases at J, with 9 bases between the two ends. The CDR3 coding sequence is TGTGCCAGCACCAGGGACTCTGAAGCTTTCTTT. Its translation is CASTRDSEAFF.

This CDR3 reads CSVAHPGLASYEQYF. CDR3 sequence (DNA): TGCAGCGTGGCCCATCCGGGACTAGCGAGTTACGAGCAGTACTTC. The chain has TRBV29-1 and TRBJ2-7; 10 nucleotides agree with TRBD2. This CDR3 spans 15 amino acids. V was pared by 6 bases and J by 4 bases, with 12 bases of the junction left unmatched. CDR1 and CDR2 from the germline V gene are SQVTM and ANQGSEA.

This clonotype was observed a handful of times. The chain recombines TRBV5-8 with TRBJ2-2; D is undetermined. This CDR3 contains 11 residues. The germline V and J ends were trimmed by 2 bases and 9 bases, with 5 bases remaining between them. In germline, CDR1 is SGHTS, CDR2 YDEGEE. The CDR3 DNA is TGTGCCAGCAGCTTAAACAGGGAGCTGTTTTTT. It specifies CASSLNRELFF.

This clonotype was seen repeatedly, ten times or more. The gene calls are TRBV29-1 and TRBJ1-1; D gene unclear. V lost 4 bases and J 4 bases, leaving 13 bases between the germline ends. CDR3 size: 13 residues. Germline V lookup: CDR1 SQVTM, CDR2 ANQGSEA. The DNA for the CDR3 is TGCAGCGTTGTCAACCGTAGGAGCACTGAAGCTTTCTTT. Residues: CSVVNRRSTEAFF.

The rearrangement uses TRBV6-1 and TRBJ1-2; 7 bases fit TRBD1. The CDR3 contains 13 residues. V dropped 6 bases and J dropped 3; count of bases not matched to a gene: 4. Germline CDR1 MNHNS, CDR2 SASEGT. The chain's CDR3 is CASSVGQYYGYTF. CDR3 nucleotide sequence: TGTGCCAGCAGCGTGGGACAGTACTATGGCTACACCTTC.

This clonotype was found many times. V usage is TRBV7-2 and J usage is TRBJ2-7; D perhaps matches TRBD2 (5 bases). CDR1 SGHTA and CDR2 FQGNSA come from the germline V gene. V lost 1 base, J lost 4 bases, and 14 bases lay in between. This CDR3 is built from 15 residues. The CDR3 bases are TGTGCCAGCAGCTTAGGAGTGGGAGTAGGATACGAGCAGTACTTC. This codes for CASSLGVGVGYEQYF.

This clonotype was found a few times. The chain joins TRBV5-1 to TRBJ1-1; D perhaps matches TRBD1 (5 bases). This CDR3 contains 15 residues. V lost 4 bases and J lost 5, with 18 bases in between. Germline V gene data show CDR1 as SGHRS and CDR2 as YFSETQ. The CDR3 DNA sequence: TGCGCCAGCAGCCAGACCTCAGGGTCGGGTACTGAAGCTTTCTTT. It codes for CASSQTSGSGTEAFF.

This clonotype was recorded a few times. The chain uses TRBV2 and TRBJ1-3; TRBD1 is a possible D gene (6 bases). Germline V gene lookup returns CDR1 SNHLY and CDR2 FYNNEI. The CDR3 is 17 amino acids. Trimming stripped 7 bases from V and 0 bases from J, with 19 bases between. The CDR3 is CASIPDRMVFSGNTIYF. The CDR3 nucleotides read TGTGCCAGCATCCCTGACAGGATGGTATTCTCTGGAAACACCATATATTTT.

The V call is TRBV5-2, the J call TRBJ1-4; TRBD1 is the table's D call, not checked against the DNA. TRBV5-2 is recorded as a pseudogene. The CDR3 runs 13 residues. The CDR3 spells CASNTGRNEKLFF. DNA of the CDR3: TGTGCCAGCAACACAGGGCGTAATGAAAAACTGTTTTTT.

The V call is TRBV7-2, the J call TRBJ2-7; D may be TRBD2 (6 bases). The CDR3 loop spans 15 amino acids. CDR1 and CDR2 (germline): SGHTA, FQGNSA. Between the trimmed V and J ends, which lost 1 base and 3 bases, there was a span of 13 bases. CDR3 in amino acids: CASSLGPSVHYEQYF. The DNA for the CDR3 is TGTGCCAGCAGCTTAGGGCCTAGCGTACACTACGAGCAGTACTTC.

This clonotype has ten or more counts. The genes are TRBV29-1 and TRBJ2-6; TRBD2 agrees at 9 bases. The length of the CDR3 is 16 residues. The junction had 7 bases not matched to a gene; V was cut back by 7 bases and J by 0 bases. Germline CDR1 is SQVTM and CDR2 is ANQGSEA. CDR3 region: CSAGGRASSGANVLTF. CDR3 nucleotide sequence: TGCAGCGCCGGCGGGAGGGCCAGCTCTGGGGCCAACGTCCTGACTTTC.

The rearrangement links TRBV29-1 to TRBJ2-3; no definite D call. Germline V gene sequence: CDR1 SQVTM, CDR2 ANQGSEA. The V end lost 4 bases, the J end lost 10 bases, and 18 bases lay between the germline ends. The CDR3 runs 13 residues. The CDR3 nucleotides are TGCAGCGTTGTTCGTGCTCAGTCCGAAGCGCAGTATTTT. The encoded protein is CSVVRAQSEAQYF.

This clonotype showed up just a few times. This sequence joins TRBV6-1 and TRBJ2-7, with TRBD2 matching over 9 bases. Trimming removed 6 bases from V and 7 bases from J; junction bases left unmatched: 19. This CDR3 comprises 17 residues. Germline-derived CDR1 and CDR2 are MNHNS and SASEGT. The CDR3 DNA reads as TGTGCCAGCAGCCCCCAACTAGCGGGTGTTGCAGTGGGGGAGCAGTACTTC. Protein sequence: CASSPQLAGVAVGEQYF.

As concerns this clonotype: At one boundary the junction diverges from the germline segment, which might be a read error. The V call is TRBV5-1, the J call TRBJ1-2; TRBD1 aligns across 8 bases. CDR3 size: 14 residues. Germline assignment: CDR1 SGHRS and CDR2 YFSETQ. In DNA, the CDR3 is TGCGCCAGCAGCTTGGAGGGCGGACAGGGTGGCTTCACCTTC. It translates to CASSLEGGQGGFTF.

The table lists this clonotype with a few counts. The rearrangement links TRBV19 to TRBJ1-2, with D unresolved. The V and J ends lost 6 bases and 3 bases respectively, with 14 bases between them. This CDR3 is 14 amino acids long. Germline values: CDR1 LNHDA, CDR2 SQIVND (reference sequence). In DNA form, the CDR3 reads TGTGCCAGTAGGCGACCGTCGACGGACTATGGCTACACCTTC. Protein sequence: CASRRPSTDYGYTF.

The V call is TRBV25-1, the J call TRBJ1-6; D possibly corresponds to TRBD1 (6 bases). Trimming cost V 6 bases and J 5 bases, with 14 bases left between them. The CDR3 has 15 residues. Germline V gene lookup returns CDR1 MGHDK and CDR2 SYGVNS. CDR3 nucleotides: TGTGCCAGCAGAACAGGGCCAGCCGATAATTCACCCCTCCACTTT. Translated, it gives CASRTGPADNSPLHF.